Below are 3 T cell receptor beta chains sequenced from a single sample in a study of T-cell reconstitution after alpha-beta-depleted transplantation in children. Unique molecular identifiers were incorporated when the TCRbeta library was constructed. One entry per CDR3 protein, called by TCRdb with MiXCR from the PCR reads. The sample records roughly 400,000 distinct CDR3 sequences, around 46% being singletons. The sample consisted of PBMCs, taken before TCRalphabeta/CD19-depleted stem cell transplant. The source is a girl aged 2 to 10 with aplastic anemia, due to receive a stem cell transplant.

The chain employs TRBV9 and TRBJ2-5, with TRBD1 identical over 8 bases. Germline CDR1 is SGDLS and CDR2 is YYNGEE. The CDR3 sequence is 14 residues long. V trimming: 3 bases; J trimming: 4 bases; junction bases outside the gene matches: 5. The CDR3 sequence: CASSERTGRETQYF. CDR3 sequence (DNA): TGTGCCAGCAGCGAGAGGACAGGGCGAGAGACCCAGTACTTC.

There are many counts of this clonotype. CDR3 sequence reads: CASSQVGGSNTGELFF. CDR3 in DNA: TGTGCCAGCAGCCAAGTCGGGGGAAGCAACACCGGGGAGCTGTTTTTT. The V gene is TRBV3-1, the J gene TRBJ2-2; tentative D call: TRBD2 (6 bases). The CDR3 has 16 amino acids. V was pared by 1 base and J by 2 bases, with 11 bases between. The germline gives CDR1 LGHDT, CDR2 YNNKEL (reference sequence). The whole variable domain, filled in from reference TRBV3-1 and TRBJ2-2, reads DTAVSQTPKYLVTQMGNDKSIKCEQNLGHDTMYWYKQDSKKFLKIMFSYNNKELIINETVPNRFSPKSPDKAHLNLHINSLELGDSAVYFCASSQVGGSNTGELFFGEGSRLTVL.

V is TRBV7-6 and J is TRBJ2-7; no definite D call. Germline lookup yields CDR1 SGHVS and CDR2 FNYEAQ. The CDR3 spans 15 residues. With 5 bases removed from V and 3 bases from J, the gap between germline ends came to 17 bases. The CDR3 DNA reads TGTGCCAGCAGCCCCGGACCGGCTACTAACTACGAGCAGTACTTC. It is translated as CASSPGPATNYEQYF.